This TCR beta chain was retrieved from a study of T cell responses to AZD1222 COVID-19 vaccine. Produced via immunoSEQ multiplex PCR; TCRdb's table is partial and in-frame only. The sample shows 140,000 to 150,000 clones, under 95% of them seen only once. The germline V and J ends were trimmed by 0 bases and 1 base, with 10 bases remaining between them. The CDR3 contains 16 residues. Germline CDR1 KGHSY, CDR2 FQNENV. Sequences were derived from peripheral blood, sampled on day 0 of AZD1222 vaccination. This clonotype was obtained from an adult in good health. The chain employs TRBV16 and TRBJ2-1; perhaps TRBD2 as D (5 bases). This CDR3 reads CASSQSGVQSYNEQFF. The CDR3 DNA follows: TGTGCCAGCAGCCAATCGGGAGTACAATCCTACAATGAGCAGTTCTTC.